The T cell receptor (beta chain) under discussion was sequenced for a study of blood T cell repertoires in COVID-19. The overall study: Material from acute and convalescent COVID-19 was sourced from the United States, Italy and Spain. PBMCs, B-cell-depleted T cells, or T cells provided the cDNA or gDNA that made up the material.

The germline gives CDR1 LGHDT, CDR2 YNNKEL (reference sequence). V lost 0 bases to trimming and J lost 6 bases, with 11 bases between them. The CDR3 totals 14 residues. Study processing details: Amplification of reference gene primers was used by the study to estimate nucleated cell counts. Produced via immunoSEQ multiplex PCR; TCRdb's table is partial and in-frame only. V and J calls and clone size follow that table, whereas D and trimming were derived from the DNA. Seen here are 150,000 to 160,000 clones, roughly 83% observed once, and the top ten hold 12%. Followed longitudinally, the Seattle patients had been enrolled during active infection.

Sequencing input: peripheral blood. This receptor was obtained from a woman in her sixties or seventies with COVID-19, enrolled during active disease. The chain joins TRBV3-1 (or the pseudogene TRBV3-2) to TRBJ1-2; D is undetermined. The CDR3 DNA reads TGTGCCAGCAGCCAAGACGCGGTAGTCCATGGCTACACCTTC. Protein: CASSQDAVVHGYTF.